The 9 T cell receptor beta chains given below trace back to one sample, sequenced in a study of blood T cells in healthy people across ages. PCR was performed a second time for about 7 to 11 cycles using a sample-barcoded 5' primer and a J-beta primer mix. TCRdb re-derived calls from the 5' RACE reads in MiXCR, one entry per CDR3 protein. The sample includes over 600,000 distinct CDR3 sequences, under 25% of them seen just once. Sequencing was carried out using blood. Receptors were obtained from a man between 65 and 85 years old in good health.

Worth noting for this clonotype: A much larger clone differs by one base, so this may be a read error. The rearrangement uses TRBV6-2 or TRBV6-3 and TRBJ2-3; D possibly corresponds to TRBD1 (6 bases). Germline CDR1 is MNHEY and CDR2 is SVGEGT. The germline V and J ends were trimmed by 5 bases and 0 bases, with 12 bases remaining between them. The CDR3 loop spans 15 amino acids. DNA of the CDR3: TGTGCCAGCAGTGGAACAGGGACCAGCACAGATACGCAGTATTTT. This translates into CASSGTGTSTDTQYF.

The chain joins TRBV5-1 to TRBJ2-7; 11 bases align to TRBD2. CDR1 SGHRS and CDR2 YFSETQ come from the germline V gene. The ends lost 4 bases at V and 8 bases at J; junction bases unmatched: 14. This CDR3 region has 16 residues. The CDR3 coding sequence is TGCGCCAGCAGCCCCGGACTAGCGGGCCACAATAGCCAGCAGTACTTC. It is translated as CASSPGLAGHNSQQYF.

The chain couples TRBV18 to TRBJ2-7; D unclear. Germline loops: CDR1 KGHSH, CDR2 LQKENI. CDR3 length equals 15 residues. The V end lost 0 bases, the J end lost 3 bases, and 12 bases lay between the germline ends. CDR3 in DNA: TGTGCCAGCTCACCACCGCTCGGGCAGTACTACGAGCAGTACTTC. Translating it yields CASSPPLGQYYEQYF.

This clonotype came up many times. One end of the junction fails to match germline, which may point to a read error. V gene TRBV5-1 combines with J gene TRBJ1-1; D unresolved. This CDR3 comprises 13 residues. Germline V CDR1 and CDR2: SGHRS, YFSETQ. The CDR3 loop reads CASSLEENTEAFF. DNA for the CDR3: TGTGCCAGCAGCTTAGAGGAGAACACTGAAGCTTTCTTT.

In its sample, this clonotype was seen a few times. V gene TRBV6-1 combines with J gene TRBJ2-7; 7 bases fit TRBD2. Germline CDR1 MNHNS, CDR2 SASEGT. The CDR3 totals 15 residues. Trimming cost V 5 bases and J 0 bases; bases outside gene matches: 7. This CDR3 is CASSFLAETSYEQYF. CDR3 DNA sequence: TGTGCCAGCAGTTTTCTAGCGGAGACCTCCTACGAGCAGTACTTC.

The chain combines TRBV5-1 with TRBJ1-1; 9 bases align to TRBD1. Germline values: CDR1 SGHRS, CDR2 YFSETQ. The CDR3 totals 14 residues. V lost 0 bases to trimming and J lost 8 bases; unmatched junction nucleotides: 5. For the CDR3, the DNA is TGCGCCAGCAGCTTGGGACAGGGGGGCGCAGAAGCTTTCTTT. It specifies CASSLGQGGAEAFF.

CDR3 bases: TGTGCCAGCAGTGGGACTAGGAGGGCTGAAGCTTTCTTT. This codes for CASSGTRRAEAFF. This chain links TRBV28 with TRBJ1-1; tentative D call: TRBD1 (5 bases). Trimming removed 5 bases from V and 6 bases from J, with 13 bases in between. There are 13 residues in the CDR3. Germline V gives CDR1 MDHEN, CDR2 SYDVKM.

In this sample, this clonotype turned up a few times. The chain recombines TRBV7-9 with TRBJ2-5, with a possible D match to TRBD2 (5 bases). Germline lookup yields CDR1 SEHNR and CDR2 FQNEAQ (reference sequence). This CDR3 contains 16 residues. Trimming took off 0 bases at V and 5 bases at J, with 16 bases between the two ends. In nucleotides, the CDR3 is TGTGCCAGCAGCTTAGCGAGCTCGTCCCGAGGGGAGACCCAGTACTTC. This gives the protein CASSLASSSRGETQYF.

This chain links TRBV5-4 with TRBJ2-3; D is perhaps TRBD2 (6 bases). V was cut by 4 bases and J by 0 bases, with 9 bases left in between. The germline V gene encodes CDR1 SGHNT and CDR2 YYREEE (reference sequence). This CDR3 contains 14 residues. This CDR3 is CASSARGSTDTQYF. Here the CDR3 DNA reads TGTGCCAGCAGCGCGCGGGGTAGCACAGATACGCAGTATTTT.